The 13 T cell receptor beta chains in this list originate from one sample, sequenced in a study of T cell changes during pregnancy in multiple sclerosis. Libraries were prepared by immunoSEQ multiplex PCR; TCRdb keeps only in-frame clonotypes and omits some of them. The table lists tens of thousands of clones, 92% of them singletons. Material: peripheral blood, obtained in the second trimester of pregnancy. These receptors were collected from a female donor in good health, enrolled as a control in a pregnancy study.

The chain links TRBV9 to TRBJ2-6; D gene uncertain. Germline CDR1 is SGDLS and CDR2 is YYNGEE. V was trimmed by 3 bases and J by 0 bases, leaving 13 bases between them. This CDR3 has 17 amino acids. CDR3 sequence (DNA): TGTGCCAGCAGCGAAGCAGGCCTTTCCTCTGGGGCCAACGTCCTGACTTTC. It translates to CASSEAGLSSGANVLTF.

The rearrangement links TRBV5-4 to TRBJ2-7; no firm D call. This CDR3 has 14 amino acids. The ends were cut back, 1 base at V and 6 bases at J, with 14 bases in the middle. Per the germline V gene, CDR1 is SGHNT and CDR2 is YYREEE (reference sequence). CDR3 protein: CASSLWRSSPEQYF. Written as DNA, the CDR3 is TGTGCCAGCAGCTTGTGGCGGAGCTCTCCCGAGCAGTACTTC.

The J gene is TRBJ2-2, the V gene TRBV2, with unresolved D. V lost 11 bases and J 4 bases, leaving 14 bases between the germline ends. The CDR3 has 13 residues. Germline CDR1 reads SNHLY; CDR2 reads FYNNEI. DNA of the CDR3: TGTGCCGGTCACGGGTCGATCACCGGGGAGCTGTTTTTT. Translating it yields CAGHGSITGELFF.

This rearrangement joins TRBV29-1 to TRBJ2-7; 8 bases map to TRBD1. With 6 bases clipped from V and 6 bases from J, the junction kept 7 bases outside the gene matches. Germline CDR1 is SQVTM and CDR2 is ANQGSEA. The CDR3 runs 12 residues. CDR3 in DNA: TGCAGCGTCGCCGGGACAGGCGGCGAGCAGTACTTC. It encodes CSVAGTGGEQYF.

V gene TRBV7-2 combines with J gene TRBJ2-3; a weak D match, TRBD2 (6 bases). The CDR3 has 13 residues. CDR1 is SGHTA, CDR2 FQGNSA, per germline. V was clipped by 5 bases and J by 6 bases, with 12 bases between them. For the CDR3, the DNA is TGTGCCAGCAGCGCCCTGAGCGGGGATACGCAGTATTTT. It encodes CASSALSGDTQYF.

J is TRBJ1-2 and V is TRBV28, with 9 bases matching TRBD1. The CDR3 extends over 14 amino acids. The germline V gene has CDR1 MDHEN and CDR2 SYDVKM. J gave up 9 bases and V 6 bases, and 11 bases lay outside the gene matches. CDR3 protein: CASSTSGQGTRYTF. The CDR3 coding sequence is TGTGCCAGCAGCACATCCGGACAGGGGACACGCTACACCTTC.

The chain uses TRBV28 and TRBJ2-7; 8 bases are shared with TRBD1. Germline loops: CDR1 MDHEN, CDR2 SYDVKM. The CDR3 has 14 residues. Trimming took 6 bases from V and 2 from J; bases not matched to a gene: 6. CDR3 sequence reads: CASRTGTGPYEQYF. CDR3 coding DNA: TGTGCCAGCAGGACCGGGACAGGCCCCTACGAGCAGTACTTC.

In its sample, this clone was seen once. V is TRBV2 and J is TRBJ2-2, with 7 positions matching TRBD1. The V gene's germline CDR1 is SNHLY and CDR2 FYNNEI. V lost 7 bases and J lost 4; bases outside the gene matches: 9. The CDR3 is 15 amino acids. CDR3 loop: CASIGTGEGTGELFF. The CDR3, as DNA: TGTGCCAGCATCGGTACAGGGGAAGGCACCGGGGAGCTGTTTTTT.

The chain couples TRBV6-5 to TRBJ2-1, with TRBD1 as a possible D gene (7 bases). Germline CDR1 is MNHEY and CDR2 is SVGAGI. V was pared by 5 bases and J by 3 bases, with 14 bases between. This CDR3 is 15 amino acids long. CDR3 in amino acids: CASSSRQGGYNEQFF. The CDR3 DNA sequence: TGTGCCAGCAGTAGCAGACAGGGAGGCTACAATGAGCAGTTCTTC.

The CDR3 sequence: CASSGKRASSYEQYF. The CDR3, as DNA: TGTGCCAGCAGCGGCAAGCGGGCGAGCTCCTACGAGCAGTACTTC. This sequence joins TRBV7-6 and TRBJ2-7; D is perhaps TRBD2 (6 bases). Trimming left V 5 bases short and J 0 bases short, with 14 bases between. CDR3 size: 15 residues. From germline, CDR1 is SGHVS and CDR2 FNYEAQ. Full variable domain (remainder filled in from reference TRBV7-6 and TRBJ2-7): GAGVSQSPRYKVTKRGQDVALRCDPISGHVSLYWYRQALGQGPEFLTYFNYEAQQDKSGLPNDRFSAERPEGSISTLTIQRTEQRDSAMYRCASSGKRASSYEQYFGPGTRLTVT.

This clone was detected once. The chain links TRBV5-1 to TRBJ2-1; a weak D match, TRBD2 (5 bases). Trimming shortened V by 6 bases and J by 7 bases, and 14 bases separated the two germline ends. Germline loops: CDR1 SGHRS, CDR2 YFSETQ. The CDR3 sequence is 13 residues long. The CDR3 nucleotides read TGCGCCAGCAAGGAGGATGGGTCTAATGAGCAGTTCTTC. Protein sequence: CASKEDGSNEQFF. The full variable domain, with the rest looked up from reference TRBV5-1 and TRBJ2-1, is KAGVTQTPRYLIKTRGQQVTLSCSPISGHRSVSWYQQTPGQGLQFLFEYFSETQRNKGNFPGRFSGRQFSNSRSEMNVSTLELGDSALYLCASKEDGSNEQFFGPGTRLTVL.

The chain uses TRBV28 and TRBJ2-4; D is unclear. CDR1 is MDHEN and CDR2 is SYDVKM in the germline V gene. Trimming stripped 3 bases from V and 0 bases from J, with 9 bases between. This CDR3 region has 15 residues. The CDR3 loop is CASSFRSLAKNIQYF. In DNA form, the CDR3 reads TGTGCCAGCAGTTTCCGGTCGCTAGCCAAAAACATTCAGTACTTC.

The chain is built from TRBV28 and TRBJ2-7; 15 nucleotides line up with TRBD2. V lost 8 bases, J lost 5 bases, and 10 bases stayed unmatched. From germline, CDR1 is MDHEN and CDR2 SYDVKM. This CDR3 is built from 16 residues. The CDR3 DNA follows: TGTGCCAGCGGGACTAGCGGGAGGAAAGCGGGGGACGAGCAGTACTTC. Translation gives CASGTSGRKAGDEQYF. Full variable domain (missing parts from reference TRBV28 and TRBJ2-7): DVKVTQSSRYLVKRTGEKVFLECVQDMDHENMFWYRQDPGLGLRLIYFSYDVKMKEKGDIPEGYSVSREKKERFSLILESASTNQTSMYLCASGTSGRKAGDEQYFGPGTRLTVT.